These 22 T cell receptor beta chains came from one sample sequenced in a study of Ad26.COV2.S vaccination and SARS-CoV-2 variants. Assay: immunoSEQ multiplex PCR; the TCRdb copy retains only in-frame clones and omits some. Of about 330,000 clones in the sample, about nine tenths are singletons; the top ten hold around 5.5%. Treatment specified: around 19 received Ad26.COV2.S at low or high dose, single or two shots; several received placebo; per-sample allocation not given. Following the first vaccine or placebo injection, samples were taken on day 63. The source was peripheral blood, collected in a trial of Ad26.COV2.S vaccine versus placebo. The receptors stem from a person aged 18-65 years who received the Ad26.COV2.S COVID-19 vaccine or a placebo.

The chain couples TRBV4-3 to TRBJ2-3; D call uncertain. CDR1 and CDR2 (germline): LGHNA, YSLEER. The CDR3 sequence is 16 residues long. Deletions cut 4 bases from V and 7 bases from J, with 21 bases between. CDR3 region: CASSLAWPPDVNTQYF. The CDR3 bases are TGCGCCAGCAGCCTCGCTTGGCCACCCGATGTGAATACGCAGTATTTT.

The genes are TRBV10-3 and TRBJ2-6; 8 nucleotides match TRBD1. Germline CDR1 and CDR2: ENHRY and SYGVKD. The CDR3 loop spans 14 amino acids. Trimming removed 6 bases from V and 7 bases from J; junction bases left unmatched: 5. The CDR3 region has the DNA TGTGCCATCAGCCGGACAGGGCGAGCCAACGTCCTGACTTTC. Residues: CAISRTGRANVLTF.

This clone appeared a single time. The chain combines TRBV21-1 with TRBJ1-2; no check of the table's D call, TRBD1, against the DNA was made. TRBV21-1 is a documented pseudogene. The CDR3 loop spans 17 amino acids. This CDR3 is CASNLPFRDRVFYGYTF. Here the CDR3 DNA reads TGTGCCAGCAACCTCCCCTTCCGGGACAGGGTGTTCTATGGCTACACCTTC.

The CDR3 DNA reads TGCGCCAGCAGCCCCTCCCTAGGGGCTGGAAACACCATATATTTT. Its protein is CASSPSLGAGNTIYF. The genes are TRBV4-3 and TRBJ1-3; weak D call: TRBD1 (5 bases). The germline V gene encodes CDR1 LGHNA and CDR2 YSLEER. This CDR3 comprises 15 residues. Trimming left V 4 bases short and J 2 bases short, with 12 bases between.

The rearrangement joins TRBV7-2 to TRBJ1-4; 7 bases are shared with TRBD1. Germline trimming cut 5 bases from V and 5 bases from J; bases unmatched to any gene: 11. The length of the CDR3 is 16 residues. Germline CDR1 is SGHTA and CDR2 is FQGNSA. The CDR3 spells CASSVQNRGGNEKLFF. CDR3 sequence (DNA): TGTGCCAGCAGCGTACAAAACAGGGGAGGGAATGAAAAACTGTTTTTT.

The chain links TRBV27 to TRBJ1-1; the D gene is possibly TRBD1 (5 bases). CDR1 is MNHEY, CDR2 SMNVEV, per germline (reference sequence). Between the trimmed V and J ends, which lost 2 bases and 0 bases, there was a span of 7 bases. The CDR3 is 14 residues long. The CDR3 protein is CASSLRGMNTEAFF. The DNA of the CDR3 is TGTGCCAGCAGTTTAAGGGGAATGAACACTGAAGCTTTCTTT.

The chain recombines TRBV7-2 with TRBJ2-3; 13 bases match TRBD2. Germline CDR1 reads SGHTA; CDR2 reads FQGNSA. V was pared by 3 bases and J by 4 bases, with 10 bases of the junction left unmatched. This CDR3 has 18 residues. The CDR3 loop reads CASSLDLGLAGDADTQYF. CDR3 nucleotide sequence: TGTGCCAGCAGCTTGGATCTCGGACTAGCGGGGGACGCAGATACGCAGTATTTT. Complete variable domain (other parts from reference TRBV7-2 and TRBJ2-3): GAGVSQSPSNKVTEKGKDVELRCDPISGHTALYWYRQSLGQGLEFLIYFQGNSAPDKSGLPSDRFSAERTGGSVSTLTIQRTQQEDSAVYLCASSLDLGLAGDADTQYFGPGTRLTVL.

The genes are TRBV7-9 and TRBJ2-7, with 7 bases aligning to TRBD2. The CDR3 contains 15 residues. The germline V gene encodes CDR1 SEHNR and CDR2 FQNEAQ (reference sequence). V dropped 2 bases and J dropped 0; count of bases not matched to a gene: 4. The CDR3 DNA sequence: TGTGCCAGCAGCTTATCGGCGGGGGACTCCTACGAGCAGTACTTC. Translation: CASSLSAGDSYEQYF.

The chain links TRBV11-1 to TRBJ2-5, with 10 bases identical to TRBD2. The CDR3 contains 17 residues. Germline CDR1 SGHAT, CDR2 FQDESV (reference sequence). The ends lost 0 bases at V and 4 bases at J; junction bases unmatched: 8. CDR3 DNA: TGTGCCAGCAGCTTAGCGAGAGCGGGAGGGCCCCGAGAGACCCAGTACTTC. Translation gives CASSLARAGGPRETQYF.

The chain couples TRBV4-3 to TRBJ1-4, with 11 positions matching TRBD1. The CDR3 is made up of 15 amino acids. Germline assignment: CDR1 LGHNA and CDR2 YSLEER. The J segment lost 8 bases and the V segment lost 1 base, leaving 3 bases of the junction unmatched. The CDR3: CASSQVWDRGEKLFF. The CDR3 DNA follows: TGCGCCAGCAGCCAAGTCTGGGACAGGGGGGAAAAACTGTTTTTT.

This chain uses TRBV11-2 with TRBJ2-1; D remains ambiguous. With 4 bases removed from V and 0 bases from J, the gap between germline ends came to 16 bases. Germline CDR1 reads SGHAT; CDR2 reads FQNNGV. The CDR3 runs to 17 residues. The CDR3 loop is CASSSRAALTSYNEQFF. In nucleotides, the CDR3 is TGTGCCAGCAGCTCACGGGCGGCTTTGACCTCCTACAATGAGCAGTTCTTC. The variable domain in full, completed from reference TRBV11-2 and TRBJ2-1, reads EAGVAQSPRYKIIEKRQSVAFWCNPISGHATLYWYQQILGQGPKLLIQFQNNGVVDDSQLPKDRFSAERLKGVDSTLKIQPAKLEDSAVYLCASSSRAALTSYNEQFFGPGTRLTVL.

This chain connects TRBV29-1 to TRBJ2-1; D is uncertain. The CDR3 loop spans 17 amino acids. Germline V gives CDR1 SQVTM, CDR2 ANQGSEA. Trimming cost V 2 bases and J 0 bases, with 17 bases left between them. The CDR3 reads CSVENPWQKNSYNEQFF. The CDR3 nucleotides read TGCAGCGTTGAAAACCCCTGGCAGAAAAACTCCTACAATGAGCAGTTCTTC.

This clone is a singleton in its sample. The chain uses TRBV5-4 and TRBJ2-5; unclear D gene. CDR3 length: 15 amino acids. V was pared by 4 bases and J by 3 bases, with 16 bases between. Germline V gene sequence: CDR1 SGHNT, CDR2 YYREEE (reference sequence). The CDR3 bases are TGTGCCAGCAGCACCGGTGGGCGGCCGGAAGAGACCCAGTACTTC. This encodes CASSTGGRPEETQYF.

This clone was seen more than once but under ten times. The V gene is TRBV7-2, the J gene TRBJ1-2; D is possibly TRBD1 (5 bases). Per the germline V gene, CDR1 is SGHTA and CDR2 is FQGNSA. The germline V and J ends were trimmed by 7 bases and 3 bases, with 15 bases remaining between them. This CDR3 has 14 residues. CDR3 sequence: CASTGGGPHYGYTF. Written as DNA, the CDR3 is TGTGCCAGCACTGGGGGGGGTCCCCACTATGGCTACACCTTC. Supplemented by reference TRBV7-2 and TRBJ1-2, the full variable domain reads GAGVSQSPSNKVTEKGKDVELRCDPISGHTALYWYRQSLGQGLEFLIYFQGNSAPDKSGLPSDRFSAERTGGSVSTLTIQRTQQEDSAVYLCASTGGGPHYGYTFGSGTRLTVV.

J is TRBJ1-3 and V is TRBV15; D is undetermined. The germline V gene encodes CDR1 LNHNV and CDR2 YYDKDF (reference sequence). The CDR3 length is 13 residues. With 11 bases removed from V and 0 bases from J, the gap between germline ends came to 11 bases. The CDR3 coding sequence is TGTGCCTCGCGACAAGACTCTGGAAACACCATATATTTT. Translation: CASRQDSGNTIYF.

This chain joins TRBV3-1 (or the pseudogene TRBV3-2) and TRBJ1-4; tentative D call: TRBD1 (5 bases). Germline assignment: CDR1 LGHDT and CDR2 YNNKEL (reference sequence). The CDR3 extends over 17 amino acids. Trimming pared 1 base from V and 0 bases from J, leaving 12 bases between. CDR3 in amino acids: CASSQAEGRATNEKLFF. As DNA, the CDR3 is TGTGCCAGCAGCCAAGCTGAGGGGAGGGCAACTAATGAAAAACTGTTTTTT.

The CDR3, as DNA: TGCGCCAGCAGCCAAGGTCCGGGACAGGGGCCAGATACGCAGTATTTT. This sequence encodes CASSQGPGQGPDTQYF. V and J are TRBV4-3 and TRBJ2-3; 10 positions match TRBD1. Trimming at V came to 1 base and at J to 4 bases, leaving 5 bases not matched to a gene. Germline-derived CDR1 and CDR2 are LGHNA and YSLEER. The CDR3 totals 16 residues.

V usage is TRBV9 and J usage is TRBJ2-7; D might be TRBD1 (5 bases). V was shortened by 4 bases and J by 0 bases, with 11 bases between the two germline ends. The germline V gene encodes CDR1 SGDLS and CDR2 YYNGEE. The CDR3 is made up of 14 amino acids. For the CDR3, the DNA is TGTGCCAGCAGCCCAACAGGTCCCTCCTACGAGCAGTACTTC. It translates to CASSPTGPSYEQYF.

The chain links TRBV3-1 (or the pseudogene TRBV3-2) to TRBJ2-3; 11 nucleotides agree with TRBD1. The V segment lost 1 base and the J segment 4 bases; nucleotides outside the gene matches: 4. The CDR3 runs to 16 residues. CDR1 is LGHDT and CDR2 is YNNKEL in the germline V gene (reference sequence). The CDR3 nucleotides are TGTGCCAGCAGCCAAGGGACAGGGGGCTTTGCAGATACGCAGTATTTT. Amino acids: CASSQGTGGFADTQYF.

This chain connects TRBV3-1 (or the pseudogene TRBV3-2) to TRBJ2-7; 9 nucleotides agree with TRBD1. Germline V gene sequence: CDR1 LGHDT, CDR2 YNNKEL (reference sequence). The CDR3 runs 16 residues. Trimming took 4 bases from V and 5 from J; bases not matched to a gene: 12. CDR3 nucleotides: TGTGCCAGCAGCCCCCTGCGGGACAGGGTTGGCCACGAGCAGTACGTC. Protein product: CASSPLRDRVGHEQYV.

This rearrangement joins TRBV18 to TRBJ1-4, with no clear D. This CDR3 is built from 13 residues. Per the germline V gene, CDR1 is KGHSH and CDR2 is LQKENI. Trimming removed 2 bases at V and 8 bases at J, with 9 bases between. For the CDR3, the DNA is TGTGCCAGCTCACCAGCCCTTCTAGAAAAACTGTTTTTT. As protein: CASSPALLEKLFF. Using reference TRBV18 and TRBJ1-4 for the parts outside the CDR3, the full variable domain is NAGVMQNPRHLVRRRGQEARLRCSPMKGHSHVYWYRQLPEEGLKFMVYLQKENIIDESGMPKERFSAEFPKEGPSILRIQQVVRGDSAAYFCASSPALLEKLFFGSGTQLSVL.

The chain is built from TRBV19 and TRBJ2-7; 8 bases match TRBD2. The CDR3 extends over 15 amino acids. Losses at the gene ends were 7 bases for V and 5 bases for J; bases not matched to a gene: 13. Germline assignment: CDR1 LNHDA and CDR2 SQIVND (reference sequence). This chain's CDR3 is CASIPRSSGVHEQYV. For the CDR3, the DNA is TGTGCCAGTATCCCCCGGAGTAGCGGGGTGCACGAGCAGTACGTC.